Listed here are 10 T cell receptor beta chains from one sample, sequenced in a study of blood T cell repertoires in COVID-19. Libraries were prepared by immunoSEQ multiplex PCR; TCRdb keeps only in-frame clonotypes and omits some of them. The top ten hold roughly 18% of the sample, which has 160,000 or so clones, approximately 77% seen once. Sequenced sample: PBMCs or T cells enriched from blood (not recorded which). These receptors were obtained from a man aged 60-69 years who had recovered from COVID-19.

Comments on this clone: The sample contains more than one DNA sequence encoding this CDR3. The chain carries TRBV6-5 and TRBJ1-1; weak D call: TRBD1 (5 bases). V lost 5 bases and J 0 bases, leaving 10 bases between the germline ends. The CDR3 totals 14 residues. In germline, CDR1 is MNHEY, CDR2 SVGAGI. The CDR3 spells CASSPDRMNTEAFF. The CDR3 coding sequence is TGTGCCAGCAGTCCCGACAGAATGAACACTGAAGCTTTCTTT.

V gene TRBV29-1 combines with J gene TRBJ1-2, with D possibly being TRBD1 (5 bases). This CDR3 is built from 14 residues. Trimming cost V 7 bases and J 1 base, with 16 bases left between them. CDR1 is SQVTM, CDR2 ANQGSEA, per germline. Here the CDR3 reads CSAIGGDLNYGYTF. The DNA for the CDR3 is TGCAGCGCCATTGGGGGGGACCTTAACTATGGCTACACCTTC.

The rearrangement joins TRBV11-2 to TRBJ2-7, with no clear D. The CDR3 contains 14 residues. Trimming pared 3 bases from V and 1 base from J, leaving 10 bases between. CDR1 is SGHAT and CDR2 is FQNNGV in the germline V gene. CDR3 in amino acids: CASSLAFQSYEQYF. CDR3 DNA: TGTGCCAGCAGCTTGGCTTTTCAGTCCTACGAGCAGTACTTC.

The chain joins TRBV5-1 to TRBJ2-1; 7 bases fit TRBD1. Losses at the gene ends were 4 bases for V and 7 bases for J; bases not matched to a gene: 14. The CDR3 sequence is 16 residues long. Germline CDR1 is SGHRS and CDR2 is YFSETQ. In DNA, the CDR3 is TGCGCCAGCAGCCCTCTCTTTGACAGGGACAAGAATGAGCAGTTCTTC. Its protein product is CASSPLFDRDKNEQFF.

The chain uses TRBV5-1 and TRBJ2-5; the D is unclear. This CDR3 spans 13 amino acids. V gave up 0 bases and J gave up 5 bases, with 8 bases separating them. Germline-derived CDR1 and CDR2 are SGHRS and YFSETQ. In nucleotides, the CDR3 is TGCGCCAGCAGCTTGGAGCTCGTGGAGACCCAGTACTTC. This gives the protein CASSLELVETQYF.

The chain links TRBV30 to TRBJ1-6; TRBD1 aligns across 9 bases. From germline, CDR1 is GTSNPN and CDR2 SVGIG (reference sequence). V was clipped by 2 bases and J by 10 bases; unmatched bases: 9. The CDR3 extends over 15 amino acids. CDR3 DNA sequence: TGTGCCTGGAGTAGACCGGGACAGGGACGCTCACCCCTCCACTTT. This codes for CAWSRPGQGRSPLHF.

The chain combines TRBV4-1 with TRBJ1-2; 8 bases fit TRBD1. The J segment lost 1 base and the V segment lost 4 bases, leaving 2 bases of the junction unmatched. CDR3 length: 14 amino acids. CDR1 and CDR2 from the germline V gene are MGHRA and YSYEKL. CDR3 bases: TGCGCCAGCAGCCGAGACAGGGGTAACTATGGCTACACCTTC. It yields the protein CASSRDRGNYGYTF.

V gene TRBV5-1 combines with J gene TRBJ2-7; possibly TRBD2 for D (6 bases). CDR3 size: 14 residues. With 5 bases removed from V and 1 base from J, the gap between germline ends came to 13 bases. The germline CDR1 and CDR2 sequences are SGHRS and YFSETQ. The CDR3 loop is CASRGRSGSYEQYF. The CDR3 DNA is TGCGCCAGCAGAGGACGTAGCGGATCCTACGAGCAGTACTTC.

This clone was seen a few times. This rearrangement joins TRBV6-5 to TRBJ1-6; the D gene is possibly TRBD1 (5 bases). The CDR3 loop spans 13 amino acids. V gave up 10 bases and J gave up 10 bases, with 17 bases separating them. Germline CDR1 reads MNHEY; CDR2 reads SVGAGI. Here the CDR3 reads CATGGRVSSPLHF. Written as DNA, the CDR3 is TGTGCCACCGGGGGACGGGTTAGCTCACCCCTCCACTTT.

The rearrangement uses TRBV28 and TRBJ2-3, with 16 bases fitting TRBD2. The CDR3 totals 18 residues. The V gene end was trimmed by 5 bases and the J gene end by 5 bases; junction bases not matched to a gene: 10. Germline V gives CDR1 MDHEN, CDR2 SYDVKM. In DNA form, the CDR3 reads TGTGCCAGCAGTCCGCCGGGACTAGCGGGAGGGCCCAAAGATACGCAGTATTTT. The encoded protein is CASSPPGLAGGPKDTQYF. Supplemented by reference TRBV28 and TRBJ2-3, the full variable domain reads DVKVTQSSRYLVKRTGEKVFLECVQDMDHENMFWYRQDPGLGLRLIYFSYDVKMKEKGDIPEGYSVSREKKERFSLILESASTNQTSMYLCASSPPGLAGGPKDTQYFGPGTRLTVL.